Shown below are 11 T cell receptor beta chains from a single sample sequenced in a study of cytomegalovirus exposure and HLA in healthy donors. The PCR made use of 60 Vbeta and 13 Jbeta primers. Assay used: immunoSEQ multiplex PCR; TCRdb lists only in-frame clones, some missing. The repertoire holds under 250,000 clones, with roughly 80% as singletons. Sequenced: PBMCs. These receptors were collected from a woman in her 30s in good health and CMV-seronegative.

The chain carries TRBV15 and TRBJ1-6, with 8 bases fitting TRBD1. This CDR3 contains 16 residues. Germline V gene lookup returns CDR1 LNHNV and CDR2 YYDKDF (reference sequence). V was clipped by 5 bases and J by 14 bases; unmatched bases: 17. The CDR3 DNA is TGTGCCACCAGCGGCGAGACACAGGGGGTACGAAGCACCCTCCACTTT. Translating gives CATSGETQGVRSTLHF.

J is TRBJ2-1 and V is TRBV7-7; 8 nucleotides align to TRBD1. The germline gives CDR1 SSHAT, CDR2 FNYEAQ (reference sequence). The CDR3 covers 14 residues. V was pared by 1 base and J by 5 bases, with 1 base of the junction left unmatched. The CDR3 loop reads CASSLGTGNNEQFF. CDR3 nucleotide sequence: TGTGCCAGCAGCTTAGGGACAGGGAACAATGAGCAGTTCTTC. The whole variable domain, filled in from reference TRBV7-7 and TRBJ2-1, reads GAGVSQSPRYKVTKRGQDVTLRCDPISSHATLYWYQQALGQGPEFLTYFNYEAQPDKSGLPSDRFSAERPEGSISTLTIQRTEQRDSAMYRCASSLGTGNNEQFFGPGTRLTVL.

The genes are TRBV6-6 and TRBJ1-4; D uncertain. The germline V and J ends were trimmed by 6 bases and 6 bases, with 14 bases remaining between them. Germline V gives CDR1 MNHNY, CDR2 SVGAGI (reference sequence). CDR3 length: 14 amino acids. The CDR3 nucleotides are TGTGCCAGCAGCAAAGGGAGCTTGGATGAAAAACTGTTTTTT. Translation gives CASSKGSLDEKLFF.

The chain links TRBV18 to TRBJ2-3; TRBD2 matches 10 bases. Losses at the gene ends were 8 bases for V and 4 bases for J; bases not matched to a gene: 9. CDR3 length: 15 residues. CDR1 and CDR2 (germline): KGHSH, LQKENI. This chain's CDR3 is CASTSLAGVADTQYF. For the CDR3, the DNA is TGTGCCAGCACCTCGCTAGCGGGAGTAGCAGATACGCAGTATTTT.

The CDR3 protein is CASSSRGQGANKVAFF. CDR3 DNA sequence: TGTGCCAGCAGTTCCCGTGGACAGGGGGCTAATAAAGTGGCTTTCTTT. The rearrangement uses TRBV6-5 and TRBJ1-1, with 11 bases matching TRBD1. Germline V gives CDR1 MNHEY, CDR2 SVGAGI. The CDR3 runs 16 residues. The ends lost 4 bases at V and 11 bases at J; junction bases unmatched: 15.

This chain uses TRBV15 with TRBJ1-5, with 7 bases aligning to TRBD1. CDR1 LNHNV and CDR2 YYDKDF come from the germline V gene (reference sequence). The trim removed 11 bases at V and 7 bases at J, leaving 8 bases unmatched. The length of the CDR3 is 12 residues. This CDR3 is CASGQEDQPQHF. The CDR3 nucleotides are TGTGCCTCTGGACAGGAGGACCAGCCCCAGCATTTT.

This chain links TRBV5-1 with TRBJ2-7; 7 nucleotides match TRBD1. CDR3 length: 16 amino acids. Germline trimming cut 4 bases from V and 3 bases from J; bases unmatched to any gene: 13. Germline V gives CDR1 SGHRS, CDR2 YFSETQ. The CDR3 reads CASSPRQGIIDYEQYF. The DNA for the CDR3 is TGCGCCAGCAGCCCCCGACAGGGAATCATTGACTACGAGCAGTACTTC.

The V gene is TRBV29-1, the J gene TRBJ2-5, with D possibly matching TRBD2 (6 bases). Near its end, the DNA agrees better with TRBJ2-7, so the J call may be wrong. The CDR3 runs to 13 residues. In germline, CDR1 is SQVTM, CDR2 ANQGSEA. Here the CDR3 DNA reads TGCAGCGGCCAAGCGGACGGGGGAGGCGAGCAGTACTTC. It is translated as CSGQADGGGEQYF.

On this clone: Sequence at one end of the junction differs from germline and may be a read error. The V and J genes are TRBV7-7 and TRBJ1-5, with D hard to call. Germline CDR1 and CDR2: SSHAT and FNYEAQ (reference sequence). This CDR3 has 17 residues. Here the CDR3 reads CASSFRGGRGGNQPQHF. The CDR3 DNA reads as TGTGCTAGCAGCTTTAGAGGAGGGAGAGGTGGCAATCAGCCCCAGCATTTT.

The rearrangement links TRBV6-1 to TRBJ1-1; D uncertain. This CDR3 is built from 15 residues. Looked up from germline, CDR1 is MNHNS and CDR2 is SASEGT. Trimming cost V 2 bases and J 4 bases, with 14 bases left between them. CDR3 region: CASSEIPGAFTEAFF. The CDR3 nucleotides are TGTGCCAGCAGTGAAATTCCAGGCGCCTTCACTGAAGCTTTCTTT.

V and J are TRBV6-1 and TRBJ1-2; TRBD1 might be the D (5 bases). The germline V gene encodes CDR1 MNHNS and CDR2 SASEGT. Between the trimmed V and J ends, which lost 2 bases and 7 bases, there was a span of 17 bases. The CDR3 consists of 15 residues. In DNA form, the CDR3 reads TGTGCCAGCAGTGAACAGGGAATTGCTATAGGTGGCTACACCTTC. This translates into CASSEQGIAIGGYTF.